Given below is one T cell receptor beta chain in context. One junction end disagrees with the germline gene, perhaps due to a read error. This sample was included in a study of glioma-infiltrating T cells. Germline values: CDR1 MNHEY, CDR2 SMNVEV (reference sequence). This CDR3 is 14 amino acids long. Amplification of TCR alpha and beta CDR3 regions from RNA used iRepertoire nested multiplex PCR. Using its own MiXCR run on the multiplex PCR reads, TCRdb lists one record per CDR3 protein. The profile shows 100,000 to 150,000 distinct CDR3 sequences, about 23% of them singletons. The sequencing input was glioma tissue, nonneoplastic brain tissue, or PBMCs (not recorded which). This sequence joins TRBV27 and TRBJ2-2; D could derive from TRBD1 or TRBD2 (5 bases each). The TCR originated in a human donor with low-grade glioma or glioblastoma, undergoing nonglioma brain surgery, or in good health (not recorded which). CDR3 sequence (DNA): TGTGCCGGCAGAGGGTCAGGGTCCCCCGGGGAGCTGTTTTTT. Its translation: CAGRGSGSPGELFF.